One sample yielded the 15 T cell receptor beta chains listed below, sequenced in a study of blood T cell repertoires in COVID-19. Clones were read by immunoSEQ multiplex PCR, and TCRdb kept only the in-frame ones, dropping some. The table lists over 300,000 clones, about nine tenths of them singletons. The sample was PBMCs or T cells enriched from blood (not recorded which). The source is a woman between 18 and 29 years old who had recovered from COVID-19.

The rearrangement joins TRBV6-1 to TRBJ1-5, with D perhaps TRBD1 (5 bases). This CDR3 spans 13 amino acids. V was cut by 3 bases and J by 7 bases, with 10 bases left in between. CDR1 is MNHNS, CDR2 SASEGT, per germline. This CDR3 is CASSEGGWQPQHF. CDR3 nucleotide sequence: TGTGCCAGCAGTGAGGGGGGTTGGCAGCCCCAGCATTTT.

The DNA of the CDR3 is TGTGCCAGCAGTACGCGCACGGGGGAGACCCAGTACTTC. This sequence encodes CASSTRTGETQYF. The chain uses TRBV12-3 or TRBV12-4 and TRBJ2-5; tentatively, D is TRBD2 (5 bases). V was clipped by 5 bases and J by 5 bases, with 12 bases between them. The length of the CDR3 is 13 residues.

The gene calls are TRBV4-1 and TRBJ1-1, with D possibly being TRBD1 (5 bases). The ends were cut back, 1 base at V and 7 bases at J, with 7 bases in the middle. Germline V lookup: CDR1 MGHRA, CDR2 YSYEKL. The CDR3 sequence is 12 residues long. The CDR3 protein is CASSQATDEAFF. Written as DNA, the CDR3 is TGCGCCAGCAGCCAAGCGACAGATGAAGCTTTCTTT.

The chain carries TRBV5-1 and TRBJ2-2; 8 bases are a match to TRBD1. CDR1 SGHRS and CDR2 YFSETQ come from the germline V gene. This CDR3 has 15 amino acids. The V and J ends lost 5 bases and 1 base, in that order; junction bases with no gene match: 4. In DNA form, the CDR3 reads TGCGCCAGCAGTCACGGACAGGGGAACACCGGGGAGCTGTTTTTT. Its translation: CASSHGQGNTGELFF.

The rearrangement links TRBV4-1 to TRBJ1-2; D remains unclear. Deletions cut 2 bases from V and 9 bases from J, with 25 bases between. The CDR3 runs to 17 residues. The germline V gene encodes CDR1 MGHRA and CDR2 YSYEKL. The CDR3 loop is CASSQMTLAGARVRYTF. Here the CDR3 DNA reads TGCGCCAGCAGCCAAATGACCCTCGCGGGAGCCCGTGTCCGCTACACCTTC.

This clone was detected once. The chain combines TRBV10-1 with TRBJ2-2; 10 nucleotides line up with TRBD1. V lost 5 bases, J lost 5 bases, and 2 bases stayed unmatched. The CDR3 extends over 14 amino acids. The V gene's germline CDR1 is WNHNN and CDR2 SYGVQD (reference sequence). CDR3 DNA sequence: TGCGCCAGCAGTCCGGGACAGGGGACCGGGGAGCTGTTTTTT. This translates into CASSPGQGTGELFF.

This chain uses TRBV11-2 with TRBJ1-4, with D possibly TRBD1 on 6 matching bases. This CDR3 has 17 residues. Germline V CDR1 and CDR2: SGHAT, FQNNGV. Between the trimmed V and J ends, which lost 0 bases and 5 bases, there was a span of 16 bases. The CDR3 loop is CASSLDKGGLWNEKLFF. The CDR3 coding sequence is TGTGCCAGCAGCTTAGATAAGGGGGGGCTTTGGAATGAAAAACTGTTTTTT.

The chain couples TRBV28 to TRBJ2-7, with TRBD2 as a possible D gene (6 bases). Germline CDR1 reads MDHEN; CDR2 reads SYDVKM. There are 15 residues in the CDR3. Trimming removed 6 bases from V and 6 bases from J, with 21 bases in between. The CDR3 loop is CASSDSGGEGREQYF. The DNA of the CDR3 is TGTGCCAGCAGCGATAGCGGCGGAGAAGGACGCGAGCAGTACTTC.

The CDR3 nucleotides are TGTGCCAGCTCACCCGCCGGGACAGGGGCCGAAAAACTGTTTTTT. Amino acids: CASSPAGTGAEKLFF. The V call is TRBV18, the J call TRBJ1-4; 10 bases line up with TRBD1. The germline V gene encodes CDR1 KGHSH and CDR2 LQKENI. This CDR3 contains 15 residues. The V gene end was trimmed by 3 bases and the J gene end by 8 bases; junction bases not matched to a gene: 6.

This chain connects TRBV7-9 to TRBJ2-5; 9 bases agree with TRBD1. This CDR3 spans 16 amino acids. Germline lookup yields CDR1 SEHNR and CDR2 FQNEAQ (reference sequence). Trimming cost V 3 bases and J 2 bases; bases outside gene matches: 7. In DNA, the CDR3 is TGTGCCAGCAGCTTTCTATTAGACAGGGGGCAAGAGACCCAGTACTTC. This sequence encodes CASSFLLDRGQETQYF.

The V and J genes are TRBV19 and TRBJ1-5; D is undetermined. Per germline, CDR1 LNHDA and CDR2 SQIVND (reference sequence). The CDR3 spans 13 residues. V was cut by 5 bases and J by 4 bases, with 9 bases left in between. DNA for the CDR3: TGTGCCAGTAGTGATGACAAGAATCAGCCCCAGCATTTT. Encoded protein: CASSDDKNQPQHF.

CDR3 sequence: CASSEKGGWGELFF. In DNA form, the CDR3 reads TGTGCCAGCAGCGAAAAGGGAGGTTGGGGGGAGCTGTTTTTT. The V call is TRBV9, the J call TRBJ2-2, with D tentatively TRBD2 (6 bases). CDR3 size: 14 residues. Trimming cost V 3 bases and J 8 bases, with 14 bases left between them. Germline V lookup: CDR1 SGDLS, CDR2 YYNGEE.

The sample holds a few counts of this clone. The chain carries TRBV3-1 (or the pseudogene TRBV3-2) and TRBJ2-5; no reliable D call. The CDR3 has 18 amino acids. V lost 1 base and J lost 4, with 22 bases in between. Per the germline V gene, CDR1 is LGHDT and CDR2 is YNNKEL (reference sequence). The CDR3 loop is CASSQGSLVEASVETQYF. The CDR3 DNA is TGTGCCAGCAGCCAAGGGAGTCTAGTCGAGGCCTCCGTAGAGACCCAGTACTTC.

J is TRBJ1-2 and V is TRBV2, with D perhaps matching TRBD1 (6 bases). The CDR3 totals 13 residues. Germline V gives CDR1 SNHLY, CDR2 FYNNEI. V was pared by 6 bases and J by 2 bases, with 10 bases between. The CDR3 DNA sequence: TGTGCCAGCAGCCCCGACAGGAACTATGGCTACACCTTC. As protein: CASSPDRNYGYTF.

The rearrangement uses TRBV6-2 or TRBV6-3 and TRBJ2-3; 14 nucleotides line up with TRBD2. Germline-derived CDR1 and CDR2 are MNHEY and SVGEGT. V gave up 5 bases and J gave up 5 bases; unmatched junction bases: 6. This CDR3 region has 16 residues. CDR3 nucleotides: TGTGCCAGCAGTCGGGGACTAGCGGGGGATGGAGATACGCAGTATTTT. Protein sequence: CASSRGLAGDGDTQYF.